A single sample is the source of the 25 T cell receptor beta chains below, sequenced in a study of blood T cells in healthy people across ages. Through a sample-barcoded 5' primer and a J-beta primer mix, a second PCR was run for roughly 6 to 11 cycles. TCRdb itself ran the 5' RACE reads through MiXCR, one entry per CDR3 protein. The sample carries about 720,000 distinct CDR3 sequences, about a fifth recorded once. Sequences were obtained from blood. Every receptor here comes from a man between 70 and 80 years old in good health.

This chain links TRBV7-7 with TRBJ2-2, with D hard to call. The CDR3 contains 13 residues. Germline V gene lookup returns CDR1 SSHAT and CDR2 FNYEAQ (reference sequence). Between the trimmed V and J ends, which lost 2 bases and 8 bases, there was a span of 9 bases. The CDR3 loop reads CASSLRLRGELFF. CDR3 in DNA: TGTGCCAGCAGCTTAAGACTTCGTGGGGAGCTGTTTTTT.

The chain employs TRBV20-1 and TRBJ2-7; D tentatively reads TRBD1 or TRBD2 (5 bases each). Germline V gene sequence: CDR1 DFQATT, CDR2 SNEGSKA (reference sequence). The CDR3 loop spans 11 amino acids. Trimming pared 6 bases from V and 5 bases from J, leaving 11 bases between. In nucleotides, the CDR3 is TGCAGTGCGAGGGACCCTGACGAGCAGTACTTC. It is translated as CSARDPDEQYF.

V gene TRBV14 combines with J gene TRBJ2-5; D is undetermined. CDR3 size: 14 residues. The V and J ends lost 0 bases and 4 bases respectively, with 9 bases between them. Looked up from germline, CDR1 is SGHDN and CDR2 is FVKESK. DNA of the CDR3: TGTGCCAGCAGCCAAGATCTCGTCTCAGAGACCCAGTACTTC. Translating gives CASSQDLVSETQYF. Combining the CDR3 with reference TRBV14 and TRBJ2-5 gives the whole variable domain EAGVTQFPSHSVIEKGQTVTLRCDPISGHDNLYWYRRVMGKEIKFLLHFVKESKQDESGMPNNRFLAERTGGTYSTLKVQPAELEDSGVYFCASSQDLVSETQYFGPGTRLLVL.

This clonotype was counted between two and nine times. The J gene is TRBJ2-3, the V gene TRBV12-3 or TRBV12-4; D not resolved. The germline V and J ends were trimmed by 8 bases and 9 bases, with 12 bases remaining between them. The CDR3 is 11 residues long. CDR3 region: CASGLGGTQYF. DNA for the CDR3: TGTGCCAGCGGGCTTGGCGGAACGCAGTATTTT.

The chain joins TRBV6-5 to TRBJ1-6, with D maybe TRBD1 (5 bases). Germline V lookup: CDR1 MNHEY, CDR2 SVGAGI. CDR3 length: 16 amino acids. With 2 bases removed from V and 13 bases from J, the gap between germline ends came to 21 bases. CDR3 DNA sequence: TGTGCCAGCAGTTACCGGGCAGGGAATTCATTGAGGCCCCTCCACTTT. It codes for CASSYRAGNSLRPLHF.

V is TRBV5-4 and J is TRBJ1-3, with TRBD1 as a possible D gene (5 bases). Looked up from germline, CDR1 is SGHNT and CDR2 is YYREEE (reference sequence). V lost 0 bases and J 2 bases, leaving 9 bases between the germline ends. There are 15 residues in the CDR3. CDR3: CASSLGGVPGNTIYF. The CDR3 DNA sequence: TGTGCCAGCAGCTTGGGAGGGGTTCCTGGAAACACCATATATTTT.

This clonotype came up a few times. The V gene is TRBV20-1, the J gene TRBJ2-3; D may be TRBD1 (5 bases). The CDR3 has 15 amino acids. Germline CDR1 is DFQATT and CDR2 is SNEGSKA (reference sequence). With 3 bases removed from V and 9 bases from J, the gap between germline ends came to 22 bases. The CDR3 DNA reads as TGCAGTGCTAGGGAACACGGACAAACCCTGAGGACGCAGTATTTT. Amino acids: CSAREHGQTLRTQYF.

The chain has TRBV7-7 and TRBJ2-3; 8 positions agree with TRBD2. The CDR3 totals 15 residues. CDR1 SSHAT and CDR2 FNYEAQ come from the germline V gene (reference sequence). The ends lost 5 bases at V and 0 bases at J; junction bases unmatched: 4. CDR3 nucleotide sequence: TGTGCCAGCAGCCCTCGACTAGCGAGCACAGATACGCAGTATTTT. Protein product: CASSPRLASTDTQYF.

This clonotype showed up just a few times. The chain links TRBV12-3 or TRBV12-4 to TRBJ1-5; D is perhaps TRBD1 (5 bases). This CDR3 has 14 residues. Trimming removed 8 bases at V and 1 base at J, with 12 bases between. The CDR3 DNA reads TGTGCCAGCGCCCACCGGGACAGCAATCAGCCCCAGCATTTT. The encoded protein is CASAHRDSNQPQHF.

This chain connects TRBV29-1 to TRBJ1-2; possible D gene TRBD1, 5 bases. Per the germline V gene, CDR1 is SQVTM and CDR2 is ANQGSEA. The CDR3 is 16 amino acids. With 0 bases removed from V and 2 bases from J, the gap between germline ends came to 16 bases. CDR3 amino acids: CSVEETPGLTNYGYTF. CDR3 DNA sequence: TGCAGCGTTGAAGAGACGCCGGGACTAACAAACTATGGCTACACCTTC.

This clonotype occurred a few times. This chain uses TRBV5-1 with TRBJ1-1; D unclear. Per the germline V gene, CDR1 is SGHRS and CDR2 is YFSETQ. V gave up 1 base and J gave up 0 bases, with 4 bases separating them. This CDR3 is built from 13 residues. CDR3 in DNA: TGCGCCAGCAGCTTGAACCTGAACACTGAAGCTTTCTTT. Encoded protein: CASSLNLNTEAFF.

The gene calls are TRBV20-1 and TRBJ1-2; D call uncertain. Germline V CDR1 and CDR2: DFQATT, SNEGSKA (reference sequence). This CDR3 is built from 12 residues. V lost 3 bases to trimming and J lost 7 bases, with 12 bases between them. CDR3 sequence (DNA): TGCAGTGCTAGTCGGCCTGGGCCTGGCTACACCTTC. It codes for CSASRPGPGYTF.

This clonotype was counted a few times. V is TRBV5-1 and J is TRBJ2-5; D perhaps matches TRBD1 (8 bases). The J call is uncertain, as TRBJ2-1 better fits the DNA end. CDR3 length: 16 amino acids. CDR1 and CDR2 (germline): SGHRS, YFSETQ. The CDR3, as DNA: TGCGCCAGCAGCTTGGCCGGGGGGACAGGTTACAATGAGCAGTTCTTC. It encodes CASSLAGGTGYNEQFF.

This chain joins TRBV18 and TRBJ2-5; 7 bases line up with TRBD2. Per germline, CDR1 KGHSH and CDR2 LQKENI. J was trimmed by 5 bases and V by 3 bases; bases with no gene match: 15. The CDR3 totals 17 residues. CDR3 sequence (DNA): TGTGCCAGCTCACCTCGGACTAGTAAATGGGGACGGGAGACCCAGTACTTC. It codes for CASSPRTSKWGRETQYF.

The chain links TRBV20-1 to TRBJ2-7; weak D call: TRBD2 (6 bases). The CDR3 totals 14 residues. Germline V gene sequence: CDR1 DFQATT, CDR2 SNEGSKA (reference sequence). Here the CDR3 DNA reads TGCAGGGAGGGGTTGGACGGGAGCTCCTACGAGCAGTACTTC. Protein sequence: CREGLDGSSYEQYF.

The table lists this clonotype with a few counts. The CDR3 here is CASSSSDRDGQPQHF. The DNA for the CDR3 is TGTGCCAGCAGTTCCTCAGACAGGGACGGTCAGCCCCAGCATTTT. The V and J genes are TRBV6-5 and TRBJ1-5; 7 positions agree with TRBD1. Germline CDR1 and CDR2: MNHEY and SVGAGI. With V trimmed by 4 bases and J by 6 bases, 9 bases remained unmatched. This CDR3 spans 15 amino acids.

This chain links TRBV3-1 with TRBJ1-6; maybe TRBD1 (5 bases). Germline CDR1 and CDR2: LGHDT and YNNKEL (reference sequence). Between the trimmed V and J ends, which lost 5 bases and 10 bases, there was a span of 15 bases. The CDR3 is made up of 14 amino acids. Written as DNA, the CDR3 is TGTGCCAGCAGCTCCGGATACCAGGGATCACCCCTCCACTTT. It codes for CASSSGYQGSPLHF.

This clonotype occurred a few times. This chain connects TRBV20-1 to TRBJ2-1; 9 bases agree with TRBD2. Germline V gene lookup returns CDR1 DFQATT and CDR2 SNEGSKA (reference sequence). Germline trimming cut 0 bases from V and 2 bases from J; bases unmatched to any gene: 14. There are 19 residues in the CDR3. CDR3 in amino acids: CSARDRPMSSGGTYNEQFF. CDR3 DNA sequence: TGCAGTGCTAGAGATCGGCCCATGTCAAGCGGGGGGACCTACAATGAGCAGTTCTTC.

This clonotype has a handful of counts. V and J are TRBV7-2 and TRBJ2-7, with 7 positions matching TRBD1. The germline gives CDR1 SGHTA, CDR2 FQGNSA. This CDR3 comprises 14 residues. V was pared by 4 bases and J by 2 bases, with 5 bases of the junction left unmatched. CDR3 nucleotides: TGTGCCAGCAGCTCGACGACAGGGACCTACGAGCAGTACTTC. Its translation: CASSSTTGTYEQYF.

The J gene is TRBJ2-3, the V gene TRBV4-1; 7 nucleotides match TRBD2. Germline lookup yields CDR1 MGHRA and CDR2 YSYEKL. The CDR3 extends over 15 amino acids. Germline trimming cut 4 bases from V and 1 base from J; bases unmatched to any gene: 5. The CDR3 loop is CASSPGGIRTDTQYF. The CDR3 DNA follows: TGCGCCAGCAGCCCCGGGGGGATTCGCACAGATACGCAGTATTTT.

This chain links TRBV21-1 with TRBJ2-7; TRBD2, the D gene given by the table, was not confirmed from the DNA. TRBV21-1 is annotated as a pseudogene. The CDR3 runs to 15 residues. CDR3 amino acids: CASRPSAGFGYEQYF. The CDR3 DNA is TGTGCCAGCAGACCGAGTGCCGGGTTTGGATACGAGCAGTACTTC.

This clonotype was detected only a few times. This chain uses TRBV14 with TRBJ2-1; D ambiguous. Germline V gene lookup returns CDR1 SGHDN and CDR2 FVKESK. Trimming cost V 6 bases and J 0 bases, with 9 bases left between them. This CDR3 region has 14 residues. CDR3 residues: CASSIRSSYNEQFF. The CDR3 DNA reads as TGTGCCAGCAGTATTAGGAGCTCCTACAATGAGCAGTTCTTC.

The CDR3 DNA reads TGTGCCAGCAGTCTGCCGACAGTCCCCTATGGCTACACCTTC. Its translation is CASSLPTVPYGYTF. The J gene is TRBJ1-2, the V gene TRBV28, with D possibly TRBD1 on 5 matching bases. The CDR3 is 14 amino acids. V was clipped by 5 bases and J by 4 bases, with 14 bases between them. Germline V gene data show CDR1 as MDHEN and CDR2 as SYDVKM.

The gene calls are TRBV20-1 and TRBJ2-2, with TRBD2 matching 7 bases. J lost 8 bases, V lost 6 bases, and 9 bases had no gene match. The CDR3 runs to 13 residues. CDR1 and CDR2 (germline): DFQATT, SNEGSKA (reference sequence). In DNA form, the CDR3 reads TGCAGTGCCAAGGGACTATTCGGGGGGGAGCTGTTTTTT. It codes for CSAKGLFGGELFF.

The chain links TRBV5-1 to TRBJ1-1; possibly TRBD1 for D (6 bases). Trimming left V 4 bases short and J 7 bases short, with 14 bases between. The germline V gene has CDR1 SGHRS and CDR2 YFSETQ. The CDR3 contains 13 residues. The CDR3 spells CASSTHRDGEAFF. The CDR3 DNA reads TGCGCCAGCAGCACTCACAGGGATGGTGAAGCTTTCTTT.